This TCR beta chain was retrieved from a study of cytomegalovirus exposure and HLA in healthy donors. Study observations and caveats: Common viral pathogens seemed, in a later analysis, to connect with several of the most significant clusters. A later analysis reportedly identified an Asian-associated ancestry cluster as carrying fewer N-insertions than the 666-donor mean.

This clone was seen only once. Its antigen remains unknown. Donors counted as nominally healthy when sampled, yet unrecorded immune exposures were likely. Germline lookup yields CDR1 SGHVS and CDR2 FQNEAQ. The CDR3 length is 14 residues. V lost 5 bases and J lost 4, with 13 bases in between. Vbeta (60) and Jbeta (13) primers were used in the PCR. Using immunoSEQ multiplex PCR, the repertoire was profiled, and TCRdb retains in-frame clones only, with some absent. This sample has approximately 200,000 clones, with around 79% found just once. The sequence came from a girl aged 5-17 years in good health and CMV-seropositive. This chain links TRBV7-8 with TRBJ2-3; D is unresolved. Sequencing input: PBMCs. The CDR3 DNA sequence: TGTGCCAGCAGCCCTTCATTCGGAGCAGATACGCAGTATTTT. Amino acids: CASSPSFGADTQYF.